What follows is one TCR beta chain and its context. It lacks a known antigen. No per-base quality is available; no much larger clone lies one base away. The entire isolated RNA was reverse transcribed using the High Capacity cDNA Reverse Transcription Kit, and thus expressed TCRB transcripts were sequenced. Deep immunoSEQ sequencing was performed on naive, central memory and regulatory T cell samples, with an average of around 3.4 million total reads per sample. Sorted cells were lysed in RLT buffer, and RNA was extracted using DNase-treated RNeasy Micro or Mini kits according to cell number. Each cell subset was processed separately to prevent cross-contamination, with patient and healthy donor samples processed together. The immunoSEQ multiplex PCR was used to amplify TCRB sequences from cDNA, generating 87-bp fragments that spanned the CDR3 region. Sequencing of the amplicons was done on the Illumina HiSeq platform. On the study's bioinformatics: PCR bias was corrected computationally using synthetic template baselines, and reads within Hamming distance 2 were collapsed, with unmergeable singletons discarded. Reads were aligned against IMGT so that V, D and J genes, CDR3 length and insertions or deletions at six rearrangement sites could be assigned. Within each subset, clonotype counts were normalized to sorted cell number, after which true diversity and Gini coefficients were computed with the tcR R package. The overlap coefficient, calculated on TCRB nucleotide sequences, was used to measure repertoire sharing. As a proxy for the pre-selection repertoire, out-of-frame TCRB sequences from naive cells were analyzed. Drawn from immuneACCESS, this table holds only the in-frame rearrangements with V and J called that TCRdb kept. Clones are partly lost; checked studies trace under half to an unresolved V gene and leave the rest unexplained. V and J calls and clone size are those listed in that table; D and trimming were worked out from the DNA. In this sample the table shows almost 250,000 clones, roughly 15% of which occur a single time. The ten largest clones capture about 0.024% of the sample.

The data were obtained in a study of beta chain features in type 1 diabetes (dated by TCRdb to 2016 to 2018). Turning to the overall study: Patients and healthy donors did not differ in mean age, gender distribution, total cell number or subset yield. A total of some 110 million sorted cells were examined across all samples, and the number of cells per subset was strongly correlated with RNA yield. The study compared the TCRB repertoires of sorted circulating CD4+ T cell subsets in recently diagnosed type 1 diabetes patients with those in matched healthy donors. Regulatory and stem cell-like memory subsets were isolated from only 8 patients and roughly eight healthy donors, whereas naive and central memory subsets came from all 30 or so donors.

The research as a whole found: Naive, central memory and regulatory TCRB repertoires appeared to be more alike among patients than among healthy donors. Fewer insertions and more nucleotide deletions at VDJ recombination sites were observed in patients with type 1 diabetes, implying thymic rearrangement abnormalities. A moderate but significant shortening of TCRB CDR3 length was observed in type 1 diabetes patients in all four CD4+ subsets. Shorter templates might have been favored by PCR, but patient and control samples were amplified and corrected together, so both groups would have been affected equally by any skew. Because cDNA rather than genomic DNA was sequenced, highly expressing activated cells could have been over-represented, although no difference in activation and CD3 levels was found between groups. Because the HLA sub-analyses included only small numbers of individuals, any influence of HLA type on TCRB rearrangement was left unresolved.

Each donor gave one peripheral blood draw, averaging about 120 mL, which was collected into heparinised tubes. Naive, central memory, regulatory and stem cell-like memory CD4+ T cells were sorted on a BD FACSAria II using a panel including CD45RO, CCR7, CD25, CD127, CD95 and CD27. A purity above 98% was achieved for all sorted populations. PBMCs were isolated immediately by Lymphoprep density gradient centrifugation and stained directly without culture. To minimize batch effects, samples were stained and sorted in pairs, one healthy donor with one patient per experiment. CDR1 is given as MNHEY and CDR2 as SVGAGI, both from the germline V gene. V is clipped by 11 bases and J by 7 bases, and the sequence between their germline boundaries is 15 bases long. Its CDR3 holds 13 amino acids, cysteine through phenylalanine. CDR3 DNA is the only sequence kept; it has 39 bases, read in frame from the first base.

The V gene is TRBV6-5 and the J gene is TRBJ1-6, with the D gene call left open. This TCR came from a woman in her thirties or forties in good health. Material for sequencing was naive CD4+ T cells from blood. Explained via the paper, the cell subset or site label denotes: true naive CD4+ T cells. The base sequence is TGTGCCGCATCCAGAGGCGGGAATTCACCCCTCCACTTT. It codes for CAASRGGNSPLHF.